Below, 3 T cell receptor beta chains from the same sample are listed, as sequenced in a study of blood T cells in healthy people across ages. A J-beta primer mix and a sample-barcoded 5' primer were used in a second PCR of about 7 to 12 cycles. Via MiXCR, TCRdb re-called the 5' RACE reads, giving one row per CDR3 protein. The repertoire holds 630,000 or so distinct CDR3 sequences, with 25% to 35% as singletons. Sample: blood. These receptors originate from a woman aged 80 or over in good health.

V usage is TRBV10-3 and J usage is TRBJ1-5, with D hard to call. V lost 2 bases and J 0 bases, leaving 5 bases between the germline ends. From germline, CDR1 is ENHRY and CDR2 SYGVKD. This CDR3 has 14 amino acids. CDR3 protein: CAISEGHSNQPQHF. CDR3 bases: TGTGCCATCAGTGAGGGCCATAGCAATCAGCCCCAGCATTTT.

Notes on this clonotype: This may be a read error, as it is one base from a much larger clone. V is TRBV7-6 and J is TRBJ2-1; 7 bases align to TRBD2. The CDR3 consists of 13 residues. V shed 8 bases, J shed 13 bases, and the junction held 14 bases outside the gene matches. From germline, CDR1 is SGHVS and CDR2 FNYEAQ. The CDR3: CASGGGPQKTQFF. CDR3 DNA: TGTGCCAGCGGCGGGGGACCCCAGAAGACCCAGTTCTTC. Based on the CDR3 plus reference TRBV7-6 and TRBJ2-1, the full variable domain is GAGVSQSPRYKVTKRGQDVALRCDPISGHVSLYWYRQALGQGPEFLTYFNYEAQQDKSGLPNDRFSAERPEGSISTLTIQRTEQRDSAMYRCASGGGPQKTQFFGPGTRLTVL.

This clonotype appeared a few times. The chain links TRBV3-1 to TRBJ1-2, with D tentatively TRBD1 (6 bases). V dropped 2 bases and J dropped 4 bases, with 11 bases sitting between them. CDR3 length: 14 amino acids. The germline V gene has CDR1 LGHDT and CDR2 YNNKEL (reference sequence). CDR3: CASSQTGISYGYTF. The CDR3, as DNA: TGTGCCAGCAGCCAAACAGGGATCTCCTATGGCTACACCTTC.